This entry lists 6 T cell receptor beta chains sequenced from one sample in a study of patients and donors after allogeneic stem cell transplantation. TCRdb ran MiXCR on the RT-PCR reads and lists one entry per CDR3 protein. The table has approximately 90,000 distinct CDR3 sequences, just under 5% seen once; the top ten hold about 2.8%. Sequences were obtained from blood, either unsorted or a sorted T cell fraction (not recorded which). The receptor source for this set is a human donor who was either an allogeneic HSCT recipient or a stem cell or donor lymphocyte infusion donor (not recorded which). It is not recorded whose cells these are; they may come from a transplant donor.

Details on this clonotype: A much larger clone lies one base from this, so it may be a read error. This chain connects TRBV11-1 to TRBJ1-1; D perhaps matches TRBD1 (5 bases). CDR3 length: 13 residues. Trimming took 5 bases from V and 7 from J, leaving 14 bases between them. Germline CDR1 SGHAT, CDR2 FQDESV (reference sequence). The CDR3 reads CASSNTSGGEAFF. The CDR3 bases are TGTGCCAGCAGCAATACCAGTGGGGGTGAAGCTTTCTTT.

The CDR3 DNA is TGTGCCAGCAGCCAAGATCGTGCCCCGGGGGGTCGTGGAAACACCATATATTTT. Residues: CASSQDRAPGGRGNTIYF. This chain links TRBV3-1 with TRBJ1-3; tentative D call: TRBD1 (5 bases). The germline V gene encodes CDR1 LGHDT and CDR2 YNNKEL (reference sequence). This CDR3 has 18 amino acids. V lost 0 bases to trimming and J lost 3 bases, with 18 bases between them.

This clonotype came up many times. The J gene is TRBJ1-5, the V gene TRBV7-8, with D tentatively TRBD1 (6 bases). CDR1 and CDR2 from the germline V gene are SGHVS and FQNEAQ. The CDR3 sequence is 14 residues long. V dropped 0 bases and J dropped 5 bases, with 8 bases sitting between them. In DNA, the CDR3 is TGTGCCAGCAGCTTAGCACAGGGAGATCAGCCCCAGCATTTT. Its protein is CASSLAQGDQPQHF.

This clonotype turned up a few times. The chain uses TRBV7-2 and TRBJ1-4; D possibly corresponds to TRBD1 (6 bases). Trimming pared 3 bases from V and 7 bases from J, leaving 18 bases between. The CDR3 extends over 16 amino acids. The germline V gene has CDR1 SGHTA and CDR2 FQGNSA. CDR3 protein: CASSFLGGLSPEKLFF. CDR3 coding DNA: TGTGCCAGCAGCTTCCTGGGGGGCCTTAGCCCTGAAAAACTGTTTTTT. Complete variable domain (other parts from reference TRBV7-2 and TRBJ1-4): GAGVSQSPSNKVTEKGKDVELRCDPISGHTALYWYRQSLGQGLEFLIYFQGNSAPDKSGLPSDRFSAERTGGSVSTLTIQRTQQEDSAVYLCASSFLGGLSPEKLFFGSGTQLSVL.

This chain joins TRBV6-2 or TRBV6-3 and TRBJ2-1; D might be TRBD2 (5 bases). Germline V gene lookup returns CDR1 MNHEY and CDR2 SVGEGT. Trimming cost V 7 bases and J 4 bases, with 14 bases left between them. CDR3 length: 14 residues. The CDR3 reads CASKGLLRYNEQFF. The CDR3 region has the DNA TGTGCCAGCAAAGGACTGCTAAGGTACAATGAGCAGTTCTTC.

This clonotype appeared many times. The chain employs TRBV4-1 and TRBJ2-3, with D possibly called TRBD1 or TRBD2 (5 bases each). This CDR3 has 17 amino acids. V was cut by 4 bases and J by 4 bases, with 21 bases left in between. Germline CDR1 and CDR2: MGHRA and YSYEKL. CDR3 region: CASSRLGAREKPDTQYF. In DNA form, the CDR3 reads TGCGCCAGCAGCCGTTTGGGCGCCAGGGAGAAACCAGATACGCAGTATTTT.